This T cell receptor beta chain is drawn from a study of T-cell reconstitution after alpha-beta-depleted transplantation in children. Whole-study results and caveats: Surviving recipient T cells and thymic progenitors produced the high day-60 TCRbeta diversity seen in some patients. T-cell numbers and diversity, one year after transplant, stemmed largely from T cells that were newly produced. It was reported that alpha-beta T cells came from several hundred expanded graft clones (about two months after transplant).

Unique molecular identifiers were incorporated during preparation of the TCRbeta library. In TCRdb, the PCR reads were re-called with MiXCR into one record per CDR3 protein. The sample carries 900,000 or so distinct CDR3 sequences, about 15% recorded once. V was cut by 2 bases and J by 4 bases, with 12 bases left in between. The CDR3 covers 15 residues. Germline V lookup: CDR1 LNHDA, CDR2 SQIVND (reference sequence). To note about this clonotype: The antigen is undetermined.

V and J are TRBV19 and TRBJ2-1; D perhaps matches TRBD2 (6 bases). The starting material was PBMCs, mostly from graft donor cells, obtained 360 days after TCRalphabeta/CD19-depleted stem cell transplant. The sequence was obtained from a male patient younger than 18 who had a stem cell transplant for acute lymphoblastic leukemia, so the T cells may come from the graft donor. The CDR3 DNA reads TGTGCCAGTAGTATATCGAGCAGCGGGTACAATGAGCAGTTCTTC. Translating it yields CASSISSSGYNEQFF.